This TCR beta chain emerged from a study of brain T cells in children with intractable seizures (dated by TCRdb to the early 2020s). Broadly, across the study: A NanoString immunology panel was first used to screen resected brain tissue from 40 to 60 pediatric epilepsy surgery cases for immune gene transcripts. Among the approximately twelve selected surgery cases, pre-surgery blood was additionally sequenced for eight, leaving four cases with brain tissue only.

The immunoSEQ assay was applied to genomic DNA to generate the TCR beta chain sequences. As for the authors' bioinformatics: CDR3 sequences that did not begin with the conserved framework cysteine at position 104 were removed manually. To get clonality, the normalized Shannon's Diversity Index was subtracted from one, giving values from 0 (maximal diversity) to 1 (oligoclonal). Differences in the frequency of the same CDR3 between samples, such as brain versus blood, were assessed with chi-squared comparison-of-proportions tests. Public clonotypes were found by searching immuneACCESS, and the VDJdb browser was used to assess similarity to known antiviral clonotypes. TCRdb carries this immuneACCESS record with in-frame sequences only. Its versions omit some clonotypes, under half of them owing to an unresolved V gene in the studies checked, with the rest unexplained. V and J calls and clone size are copied from that table; D and trimming were computed from the DNA. The sample table shows under 400,000 clones, and approximately 93% are seen once. The top ten clones comprise under 7% of the sample.

Concerning this clone itself: Its target antigen remains unknown. The input lacks base qualities; no much larger clone sits a single base away.

Study-level results and caveats: Viral specificity was inferred solely from CDR3 sequence similarity, and the HCMV serostatus of the patients was not known. Because sequencing depth differed between pre- and post-surgery blood, the absence of clones from the pre-surgery sample may reflect undersampling.

Trimming takes 8 bases from V and 3 bases from J, and the germline ends sit 11 bases apart. Spanning cysteine to phenylalanine, the CDR3 consists of 12 amino acids. Only the CDR3 DNA stays, 36 bases, in frame from base 1. The time point tag for this specimen amounts to: blood from clinic visit 5 months post-surgery; TSC patient then seizure free. The surgery cases with the highest brain T cell transcript signatures were chosen for TCR beta chain sequencing of brain tissue, and also of blood when blood was available. Before surgery, the patients had been given at least one anti-epileptic drug. The TCR-sequenced patients were children whose drug-resistant epilepsy was caused by tuberous sclerosis complex, focal cortical dysplasia, Rasmussen encephalitis or hemimegalencephaly. Bulk genomic DNA was isolated from unsorted brain tissue and whole blood using the Monarch genomic DNA purification kit.

Sequenced here: peripheral blood, sampled 5 to 6 months after surgery. The receptor chain draws on TRBV12-3 or TRBV12-4 and TRBJ2-7; TRBD1 is a possible D gene, resting on 6 matching bases. The sequence was collected from a boy in the first two years of life with tuberous sclerosis and intractable seizures. The sequenced DNA is TGTGCCAGCGGGGGCACCATCTACGAGCAGTACTTC. Protein translation: CASGGTIYEQYF.